These T cell receptor beta chains were read from a single sample in a study of blood T cell repertoires in COVID-19. TCRdb's copy holds only in-frame clones and misses some; the assay was immunoSEQ multiplex PCR. The profile shows approximately 210,000 clones, 85% of them singletons. The sequenced material came from peripheral blood. The receptors shown here come from a man aged 60 to 75 with COVID-19, enrolled during active disease. CDR3s include the opening cysteine and the closing phenylalanine or tryptophan. D genes are given only for firm matches. The size entry is marked missing in some rows and otherwise reads once, few, many or a size class.

v_gene	len	j_gene	d_gene	abundance	CDR3aa	CDR3nt
TRBV3-1/TRBV3-2	15	TRBJ1-2	TRBD1	NA	CASSPGQGGPYGYTF	TGTGCCAGCAGCCCGGGACAGGGGGGACCTTATGGCTACACCTTC
TRBV12-3/TRBV12-4	12	TRBJ1-1	NA	once	CASSLVTGEAFF	TGTGCCAGCAGTTTGGTGACAGGTGAAGCTTTCTTT
TRBV6-5	14	TRBJ1-5	TRBD1	NA	CASSPTGGSQPQHF	TGTGCCAGCAGTCCTACAGGGGGCAGTCAGCCCCAGCATTTT
TRBV25-1	15	TRBJ2-1	TRBD1	NA	CASREEGAFYNEQFF	TGTGCCAGCAGGGAAGAGGGGGCCTTCTACAATGAGCAGTTCTTC
TRBV18	14	TRBJ2-7	NA	few	CASSPPVVSYEQYF	TGTGCCAGCTCACCACCGGTTGTTAGCTACGAGCAGTACTTC
TRBV4-3	14	TRBJ1-5	NA	NA	CASSQGYSNQPQHF	TGCGCCAGCAGCCAGGGCTATAGCAATCAGCCCCAGCATTTT
TRBV15	14	TRBJ1-6	NA	NA	CATKGGFYNSPLHF	TGTGCCACAAAAGGAGGTTTCTATAATTCACCCCTCCACTTT
TRBV14	15	TRBJ2-1	TRBD1	NA	CASSRYRGPYNEQFF	TGTGCCAGCAGCCGGTACAGGGGGCCTTACAATGAGCAGTTCTTC
TRBV18	15	TRBJ1-5	TRBD1	NA	CASSLDRGVKQPQHF	TGTGCCAGCTCACTTGACAGGGGTGTTAAGCAGCCCCAGCATTTT
TRBV19	15	TRBJ2-5	TRBD2	NA	CASRQTSVAQETQYF	TGTGCCAGTAGACAGACTAGCGTTGCACAAGAGACCCAGTACTTC
TRBV5-1	14	TRBJ1-1	NA	NA	CASSPSSGIQRAFF	TGCGCCAGCAGCCCTAGTTCGGGGATTCAGAGAGCTTTCTTT
TRBV21-1	16	TRBJ2-1	NA	NA	CASKIEDSPKPNEQFF	TGTGCCAGCAAGATAGAGGACTCTCCAAAGCCCAATGAGCAGTTCTTC
TRBV15	15	TRBJ1-1	TRBD1	NA	CATSRGDRGNTEAFF	TGTGCCACCAGCAGAGGCGACAGGGGGAACACTGAAGCTTTCTTT
TRBV2	14	TRBJ1-4	NA	NA	CASSEASSNEKLFF	TGTGCCAGCAGTGAAGCCAGTTCTAATGAAAAACTGTTTTTT